Given below is one T cell receptor beta chain in context. Profiled with immunoSEQ multiplex PCR; TCRdb holds only in-frame clones, not every one. The data hold about 120,000 clones, with around 90% observed a single time. The data belong to a study of blood T cell repertoires in COVID-19. Material: peripheral blood. The receptor comes from a woman between 55 and 75 years old with COVID-19, enrolled during active disease.

The chain's CDR3 is CASSFTGQGNTEAFF. The CDR3 bases are TGCGCCAGCAGCTTTACGGGACAGGGAAACACTGAAGCTTTCTTT. This chain joins TRBV5-1 and TRBJ1-1, with TRBD1 identical over 9 bases. The germline gives CDR1 SGHRS, CDR2 YFSETQ. The CDR3 loop spans 15 amino acids. The V and J ends lost 2 bases and 2 bases, in that order; junction bases with no gene match: 4.